The 23 T cell receptor beta chains below come from one sample, sequenced in a study of cytomegalovirus exposure and HLA in healthy donors (TCRdb year 2017). The library was made by the immunoSEQ multiplex PCR assay. TCRdb retrieved this table from immuneACCESS and kept in-frame rearrangements only. Not all clones are present; in checked studies, unresolved V genes account for under half, and no reason is known for the remainder. This sample is represented by around 99,000 clones; roughly 90% of them were singletons. The top ten hold about 2% of the sample. Sequenced material: PBMCs. The receptor set was obtained from a woman under 30 in good health and CMV-seronegative.

V and J are TRBV14 and TRBJ2-7; D gene unclear. This CDR3 contains 15 residues. V was clipped by 0 bases and J by 5 bases, with 14 bases between them. The germline gives CDR1 SGHDN, CDR2 FVKESK. CDR3 coding DNA: TGTGCCAGCAGCCAAGATACTACGGTTATACACGAGCAGTACTTC. This gives the protein CASSQDTTVIHEQYF.

The chain recombines TRBV5-8 with TRBJ1-1; TRBD1 agrees at 10 bases. This CDR3 contains 15 residues. With 4 bases clipped from V and 2 bases from J, the junction kept 5 bases outside the gene matches. The germline gives CDR1 SGHTS, CDR2 YDEGEE. The CDR3: CASSGGTGVNTEAFF. CDR3 sequence (DNA): TGTGCCAGCAGCGGAGGGACAGGGGTAAACACTGAAGCTTTCTTT.

The rearrangement joins TRBV10-3 to TRBJ2-3; perhaps TRBD1 as D (6 bases). Trimming took off 0 bases at V and 5 bases at J, with 6 bases between the two ends. There are 13 residues in the CDR3. Germline V gives CDR1 ENHRY, CDR2 SYGVKD. CDR3 protein: CAISESTGDTQYF. CDR3 nucleotide sequence: TGTGCCATCAGTGAGTCGACAGGAGATACGCAGTATTTT.

This clone was seen a handful of times. This chain uses TRBV30 with TRBJ2-7; maybe TRBD2 (6 bases). Germline CDR1 and CDR2: GTSNPN and SVGIG (reference sequence). The V end was cut by 8 bases, the J end by 5 bases, with 19 bases between. The CDR3 sequence is 13 residues long. The CDR3 is CARTGGVGDEQYF. CDR3 nucleotide sequence: TGTGCCAGAACCGGCGGGGTGGGTGACGAGCAGTACTTC.

This clone appeared a few times. The rearrangement uses TRBV25-1 and TRBJ1-3; no clear D gene. Germline V gene data show CDR1 as MGHDK and CDR2 as SYGVNS. V was pared by 9 bases and J by 0 bases, with 18 bases between. The CDR3 spans 16 residues. The CDR3 sequence: CASDRAGINSGNTIYF. In DNA form, the CDR3 reads TGTGCCAGTGACCGGGCGGGGATTAACTCTGGAAACACCATATATTTT.

This chain joins TRBV14 and TRBJ2-7, with D perhaps matching TRBD1 (6 bases). Looked up from germline, CDR1 is SGHDN and CDR2 is FVKESK. The ends were cut back, 4 bases at V and 3 bases at J, with 25 bases in the middle. This CDR3 spans 18 amino acids. The CDR3 bases are TGTGCCAGCAGCCGGGGAGACTTTATGGACAGCTCCCACTACGAGCAGTACTTC. Translation: CASSRGDFMDSSHYEQYF.

This chain joins TRBV6-5 and TRBJ1-2; 10 positions match TRBD1. The CDR3 contains 12 residues. The germline V gene has CDR1 MNHEY and CDR2 SVGAGI. Unmatched junction bases numbered 9, after V lost 6 bases and J lost 14 bases. This CDR3 is CASSPGTGAKTF. CDR3 bases: TGTGCCAGCAGCCCCGGGACAGGGGCGAAGACCTTC.

This chain joins TRBV7-3 and TRBJ1-1, with unresolved D. Trimming stripped 2 bases from V and 4 bases from J, with 8 bases between. CDR3 size: 13 residues. Looked up from germline, CDR1 is SGHTA and CDR2 is FQGTGA. This CDR3 reads CASSLAEGTEAFF. The DNA of the CDR3 is TGTGCCAGCAGCTTAGCTGAGGGCACTGAAGCTTTCTTT. Full variable domain (rest looked up from reference TRBV7-3 and TRBJ1-1): GAGVSQTPSNKVTEKGKYVELRCDPISGHTALYWYRQSLGQGPEFLIYFQGTGAADDSGLPNDRFFAVRPEGSVSTLKIQRTERGDSAVYLCASSLAEGTEAFFGQGTRLTVV.

This clone was counted a few times. The chain links TRBV30 to TRBJ1-5, with D perhaps TRBD1 (6 bases). Germline CDR1 reads GTSNPN; CDR2 reads SVGIG (reference sequence). The ends were cut back, 0 bases at V and 6 bases at J, with 12 bases in the middle. This CDR3 region has 14 residues. The CDR3: CAWSVSPRGQPQHF. The CDR3 nucleotides are TGTGCCTGGAGTGTAAGCCCCAGGGGTCAGCCCCAGCATTTT.

The V gene is TRBV5-1, the J gene TRBJ1-5, with TRBD1 matching 7 bases. The CDR3 runs 15 residues. Germline trimming cut 3 bases from V and 0 bases from J; bases unmatched to any gene: 3. Germline lookup yields CDR1 SGHRS and CDR2 YFSETQ. CDR3: CASSWDSSSNQPQHF. Written as DNA, the CDR3 is TGCGCCAGCAGCTGGGACAGCTCTAGCAATCAGCCCCAGCATTTT.

The gene calls are TRBV5-1 and TRBJ1-1, with D maybe TRBD1 (5 bases). V lost 4 bases, J lost 0 bases, and 10 bases lay in between. Germline CDR1 is SGHRS and CDR2 is YFSETQ. The CDR3 totals 14 residues. CDR3 nucleotide sequence: TGCGCCAGCAGCAAATCGACAGTGAACACTGAAGCTTTCTTT. Its translation is CASSKSTVNTEAFF.

This chain uses TRBV27 with TRBJ2-3; D gene unclear. CDR1 and CDR2 (germline): MNHEY, SMNVEV (reference sequence). The CDR3 totals 14 residues. V dropped 8 bases and J dropped 2 bases, with 14 bases sitting between them. In nucleotides, the CDR3 is TGTGCCAGCTCTACTACATCGGCCACAGATACGCAGTATTTT. Translating gives CASSTTSATDTQYF.

V gene TRBV28 combines with J gene TRBJ1-1; tentative D call: TRBD1 (5 bases). V was trimmed by 2 bases and J by 7 bases, leaving 11 bases between them. This CDR3 has 13 residues. Germline V gene sequence: CDR1 MDHEN, CDR2 SYDVKM. DNA for the CDR3: TGTGCCAGCAGTTTAGGGACGGGACTTGAAGCTTTCTTT. This gives the protein CASSLGTGLEAFF.

J is TRBJ2-1 and V is TRBV5-6; D might be TRBD2 (5 bases). The germline V gene has CDR1 SGHDT and CDR2 YYEEEE. The V and J ends lost 1 base and 8 bases respectively, with 13 bases between them. CDR3 length: 14 residues. The CDR3 DNA is TGTGCCAGCAGCTTGAATTACGGGATCGATGAGCAGTTCTTC. Translation gives CASSLNYGIDEQFF.

This clone was observed a single time. The J gene is TRBJ1-2, the V gene TRBV9, with TRBD1 matching 8 bases. The CDR3 runs 14 residues. V shed 3 bases, J shed 4 bases, and the junction held 5 bases outside the gene matches. Germline CDR1 is SGDLS and CDR2 is YYNGEE. In DNA form, the CDR3 reads TGTGCCAGCAGCGACCGGGACAGGCTCTATGGCTACACCTTC. Translated: CASSDRDRLYGYTF. Together with reference TRBV9 and TRBJ1-2, the CDR3 gives the full variable domain: DSGVTQTPKHLITATGQRVTLRCSPRSGDLSVYWYQQSLDQGLQFLIQYYNGEERAKGNILERFSAQQFPDLHSELNLSSLELGDSALYFCASSDRDRLYGYTFGSGTRLTVV.

V usage is TRBV27 and J usage is TRBJ1-4, with TRBD1 matching over 7 bases. This CDR3 spans 14 amino acids. The V gene end was trimmed by 6 bases and the J gene end by 10 bases; junction bases not matched to a gene: 11. CDR1 is MNHEY and CDR2 is SMNVEV in the germline V gene (reference sequence). CDR3 in amino acids: CASSLDRVGGKLFF. In DNA form, the CDR3 reads TGTGCCAGCAGCCTCGACAGGGTTGGGGGAAAACTGTTTTTT.

The V call is TRBV5-5, the J call TRBJ2-5; D perhaps matches TRBD2 (6 bases). V lost 0 bases to trimming and J lost 2 bases, with 17 bases between them. The CDR3 has 17 amino acids. The germline V gene has CDR1 SGHKS and CDR2 YYEKEE (reference sequence). CDR3 region: CASSLGETSLYQETQYF. In DNA, the CDR3 is TGTGCCAGCAGCTTGGGAGAGACTAGTCTTTATCAAGAGACCCAGTACTTC. Full variable domain (missing parts from reference TRBV5-5 and TRBJ2-5): DAGVTQSPTHLIKTRGQQVTLRCSPISGHKSVSWYQQVLGQGPQFIFQYYEKEERGRGNFPDRFSARQFPNYSSELNVNALLLGDSALYLCASSLGETSLYQETQYFGPGTRLLVL.

The chain joins TRBV27 to TRBJ1-3, with D possibly matching TRBD1 (6 bases). V was cut by 2 bases and J by 5 bases, with 16 bases left in between. The CDR3 runs to 16 residues. Germline CDR1 MNHEY, CDR2 SMNVEV (reference sequence). CDR3 bases: TGTGCCAGCAGTTTAACGGGGACACTCCCGAGAAACACCATATATTTT. Translating it yields CASSLTGTLPRNTIYF.

J is TRBJ1-4 and V is TRBV28, with D possibly TRBD1 on 6 matching bases. This CDR3 has 15 residues. V was pared by 5 bases and J by 8 bases, with 18 bases between. Germline CDR1 MDHEN, CDR2 SYDVKM. The CDR3 sequence is CASSRGGPKVEKLFF. CDR3 DNA: TGTGCCAGCAGTCGGGGGGGCCCTAAGGTAGAAAAACTGTTTTTT.

V and J are TRBV28 and TRBJ2-7, with TRBD2 identical over 10 bases. Trimming removed 5 bases from V and 3 bases from J; junction bases left unmatched: 4. The germline V gene encodes CDR1 MDHEN and CDR2 SYDVKM. The CDR3 covers 14 residues. The CDR3 reads CASSPAGGHYEQYF. CDR3 nucleotide sequence: TGTGCCAGCAGTCCAGCGGGGGGGCACTACGAGCAGTACTTC.

This clone is a singleton in its sample. The chain employs TRBV30 and TRBJ1-6, with TRBD1 matching over 7 bases. Germline V gene data show CDR1 as GTSNPN and CDR2 as SVGIG (reference sequence). CDR3 length: 13 residues. With V trimmed by 2 bases and J by 10 bases, 5 bases remained unmatched. The CDR3 sequence: CAWSIRGASPLHF. CDR3 bases: TGTGCCTGGAGTATCAGGGGGGCCTCACCCCTCCACTTT.

The J gene is TRBJ2-2, the V gene TRBV9, with 7 nucleotides matching TRBD2. There are 16 residues in the CDR3. Losses at the gene ends were 0 bases for V and 1 base for J; bases not matched to a gene: 3. Per the germline V gene, CDR1 is SGDLS and CDR2 is YYNGEE. CDR3 bases: TGTGCCAGCAGCGTAGGCGGGGGACTGAACACCGGGGAGCTGTTTTTT. Amino acid sequence: CASSVGGGLNTGELFF.

This chain uses TRBV28 with TRBJ1-2; D possibly corresponds to TRBD1 (6 bases). V was trimmed by 3 bases and J by 7 bases, leaving 15 bases between them. Germline V gene data show CDR1 as MDHEN and CDR2 as SYDVKM. The CDR3 is 14 residues long. As DNA, the CDR3 is TGTGCCAGCAGTTTGGATGGCAGGGGCAGTGGCTACACCTTC. As protein: CASSLDGRGSGYTF.